This T cell receptor beta chain was recorded in a study of T-cell reconstitution after alpha-beta-depleted transplantation in children (dated by TCRdb to about 2016). Notes on the research overall: The study quantitatively tracked T-cell immune reconstitution after TCRalphabeta/CD19-depleted allogeneic hematopoietic cell transplantation in children using TCR repertoire profiling. Overall results and qualifications from the work: About two months after transplant, the apparently early recovery of alphabetaT-cell counts reportedly depended on just several hundred clones that had expanded rapidly and came from non-depleted graft cells. In some patients, the high TCRbeta diversity seen at day 60 was put down to recipient T cells and intrathymic progenitors that had survived conditioning. Over the following months the frequencies of hyperexpanded clones went down, and after one year T-cell counts and TCRbeta diversity were mostly credited to newly produced T cells.

Taken with the paper, the label for treatment or condition translates to: allogeneic hematopoietic cell transplantation with graft depleted of TCRalphabeta T cells and CD19 B cells. Transplant recipients were children who received TCRalphabeta/CD19-depleted allogeneic hematopoietic cell grafts. Points on this clonotype: Its antigen remains undetermined. No much larger clonotype is one base removed from it; base qualities were not supplied.

Library construction relied on PCR. Sequenced using an Illumina HiSeq 2500. Molecular barcoding was employed in the preparation of TCR libraries, with unique molecular identifiers being used to normalize TCRbeta repertoire quantification. Clones were called with MiXCR by TCRdb after fastp trimmed the public reads at Q25, and only in-frame beta chains were retained. Identical CDR3 protein sequences are pooled into one entry, listed with their most common genes and DNA. A total of about 580,000 distinct CDR3 sequences appear in this sample, 20% to 25% of them only once. Together, the top ten hold approximately 14% of the sample. Between the V and J ends, shortened by 0 bases and 8 bases respectively, the junction contains 11 bases. Taken from the germline V gene, the CDR1 and CDR2 loops are SGHTA and FQGNSA. From the cysteine through the phenylalanine, the CDR3 covers 14 amino acids. Only CDR3 DNA remains: 42 bases, in frame from the first base.

The sequence is built from TRBV7-2 and TRBJ2-1, with no D gene named confidently. The receptor comes from a boy younger than two who had a stem cell transplant for acute myeloid leukemia, so the T cells may come from the graft donor. The sample was PBMCs, mostly from graft donor cells, taken 360 days after TCRalphabeta/CD19-depleted stem cell transplant. At the DNA level, the sequence is TGTGCCAGCAGCTTAGCGAGTGGTTTCCATGAGCAGTTCTTC. This yields the protein CASSLASGFHEQFF.